This T cell receptor beta chain emerged from a study of shared clonotypes between healthy human individuals. Every donor was a Caucasian adult from Nashville, Tennessee. The repertoire was sequenced with immunoSEQ multiplex PCR; TCRdb's copy has only in-frame clones and lacks some. In the table there are 450,000 to 500,000 clones, 81% of which are singletons. CDR3 length: 16 residues. V lost 0 bases to trimming and J lost 6 bases, with 17 bases between them. Germline-derived CDR1 and CDR2 are MNHEY and SVGAGI. The source is a woman aged 40 to 50 in good health. Some clones in this sample may be carry-over from other donors' samples. Sequencing was done on a sample of PBMCs. This chain joins TRBV6-5 and TRBJ1-2; no reliable D call. The CDR3: CASSYSGRASYHGYTF. The CDR3 DNA sequence: TGTGCCAGCAGTTACTCGGGCCGGGCTTCCTACCATGGCTACACCTTC.